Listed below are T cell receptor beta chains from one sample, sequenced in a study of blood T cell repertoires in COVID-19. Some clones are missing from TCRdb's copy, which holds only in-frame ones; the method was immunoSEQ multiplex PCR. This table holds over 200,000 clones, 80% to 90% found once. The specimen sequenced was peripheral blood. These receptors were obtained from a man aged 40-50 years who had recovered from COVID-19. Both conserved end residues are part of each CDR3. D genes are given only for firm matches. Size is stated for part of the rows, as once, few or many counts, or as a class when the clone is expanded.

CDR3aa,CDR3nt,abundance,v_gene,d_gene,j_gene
CASNMEARYYGYTF,TGTGCCAGCAATATGGAGGCTAGGTATTATGGCTACACCTTC,NA,TRBV6-6,NA,TRBJ1-2
CASSTGTGPHGNTEAFF,TGTGCCAGTAGTACCGGGACAGGACCCCACGGGAACACTGAAGCTTTCTTT,NA,TRBV19,TRBD1,TRBJ1-1
CATAAGGTDTQYF,TGTGCCACAGCGGCGGGGGGCACAGATACGCAGTATTTT,NA,TRBV3-1/TRBV3-2,TRBD2,TRBJ2-3
CATSRSRDTQYF,TGTGCCACCAGCCGGAGTCGGGATACGCAGTATTTT,NA,TRBV15,NA,TRBJ2-3
CASSMGPSTNEKLFF,TGTGCCAGTAGTATGGGCCCCTCAACTAATGAAAAACTGTTTTTT,few,TRBV19,NA,TRBJ1-4
CASSPGVNTEAFF,TGTGCCAGCAGTCCAGGGGTGAACACTGAAGCTTTCTTT,NA,TRBV11-2,NA,TRBJ1-1
CASSYGSTYGYTF,TGTGCCAGCAGTTACGGCAGTACCTATGGCTACACCTTC,NA,TRBV6-2/TRBV6-3,NA,TRBJ1-2
CASSPERGASGSPLHF,TGTGCCAGCAGCCCCGAGCGCGGGGCCTCGGGTTCACCCCTCCACTTT,NA,TRBV7-2,NA,TRBJ1-6
CASSEQINTEAFF,TGCGCCAGCAGTGAACAGATCAACACTGAAGCTTTCTTT,few,TRBV10-2,NA,TRBJ1-1
CAIRTGDGNEQFF,TGTGCCATCAGAACAGGGGATGGGAATGAGCAGTTCTTC,NA,TRBV10-3,TRBD1,TRBJ2-1
CASSVGGQGKAFF,TGTGCCAGCAGCGTAGGGGGACAGGGTAAAGCTTTCTTT,once,TRBV9,TRBD1,TRBJ1-1
CASSQVLAGYTGELFF,TGTGCCAGCAGCCAAGTACTAGCGGGGTACACCGGGGAGCTGTTTTTT,few,TRBV3-1/TRBV3-2,TRBD2,TRBJ2-2
CASSSRDTTYGYTF,TGCGCCAGCAGCTCCCGGGACACGACCTATGGCTACACCTTC,once,TRBV5-1,NA,TRBJ1-2
CASSQETGFGYTF,TGTGCCAGCAGCCAAGAGACAGGGTTCGGCTACACCTTC,NA,TRBV3-1/TRBV3-2,TRBD1,TRBJ1-2
CASSESRQGNPKDTQYF,TGCGCCAGCAGTGAATCTAGACAGGGCAACCCCAAGGATACGCAGTATTTT,NA,TRBV10-1,TRBD1,TRBJ2-3
CASSGDGTYSPLHF,TGTGCCAGCAGCGGCGACGGGACATATTCACCCCTCCACTTT,NA,TRBV5-5,NA,TRBJ1-6
CASSQDPGGYGYTF,TGTGCCAGCAGCCAAGATCCGGGGGGCTATGGCTACACCTTC,once,TRBV3-1/TRBV3-2,NA,TRBJ1-2
CASSLSGTGGRGGYTF,TGTGCCAGCAGTTTATCGGGGACAGGGGGAAGAGGTGGCTACACCTTC,few,TRBV27,TRBD1,TRBJ1-2
CASSFARDRGRGTGELFF,TGTGCCAGTAGCTTTGCCCGGGACAGGGGCCGGGGCACCGGGGAGCTGTTTTTT,once,TRBV19,TRBD1,TRBJ2-2
CASSQDLWDSTYNEQFF,TGCGCCAGCAGCCAAGATCTTTGGGACAGTACGTACAATGAGCAGTTCTTC,NA,TRBV4-3,TRBD1,TRBJ2-1
CATSDPGLAGDEQFF,TGTGCCACCAGTGACCCGGGACTAGCGGGAGATGAGCAGTTCTTC,NA,TRBV24-1,TRBD2,TRBJ2-1
CASSPSFLVYNEQFF,TGTGCCAGCAGCCCTAGCTTTCTCGTCTACAATGAGCAGTTCTTC,NA,TRBV7-9,NA,TRBJ2-1
CASSPALENQETQYF,TGTGCCAGCAGCCCTGCACTAGAAAACCAAGAGACCCAGTACTTC,NA,TRBV11-3,NA,TRBJ2-5
CASKQQEDSGNTIYF,TGTGCCAGCAAACAACAGGAAGACTCTGGAAACACCATATATTTT,few,TRBV6-5,NA,TRBJ1-3
CASSTRNPGQINEKLFF,TGTGCCAGCAGCACGAGGAACCCGGGACAGATTAATGAAAAACTGTTTTTT,few,TRBV7-8,TRBD1,TRBJ1-4
CASSSRPTNTEAFF,TGCGCCAGCAGCTCGAGGCCAACCAACACTGAAGCTTTCTTT,once,TRBV5-1,NA,TRBJ1-1
CASSPLGRGNSPLHF,TGTGCCAGCTCACCACTGGGCAGGGGGAATTCACCCCTCCACTTT,NA,TRBV18,TRBD1,TRBJ1-6
CASSRQYTQYF,TGTGCCAGCAGCAGACAGTATACGCAGTATTTT,NA,TRBV12-3/TRBV12-4,NA,TRBJ2-3
CASSSGTASNTGELFF,TGTGCCAGCAGTTCCGGGACAGCCTCGAACACCGGGGAGCTGTTTTTT,NA,TRBV6-2/TRBV6-3,TRBD1,TRBJ2-2
CASSLGGEQFF,TGTGCCAGCAGCTTGGGAGGTGAGCAGTTCTTC,NA,TRBV11-3,NA,TRBJ2-1
CASTSRPGSSQPQHF,TGTGCCAGCACGTCTCGACCGGGTTCCAGTCAGCCCCAGCATTTT,few,TRBV6-5,NA,TRBJ1-5
CASSQHPGTGIHEQYF,TGTGCCAGCAGCCAACACCCCGGGACAGGGATCCACGAGCAGTACTTC,NA,TRBV6-2/TRBV6-3,TRBD1,TRBJ2-7
CASSPQFNTYEQYF,TGTGCCAGCTCACCACAGTTCAACACCTACGAGCAGTACTTC,NA,TRBV18,NA,TRBJ2-7
CASSESGTGWKETQYF,TGCGCCAGCAGTGAGTCGGGGACAGGGTGGAAGGAGACCCAGTACTTC,NA,TRBV10-2,TRBD1,TRBJ2-5
CAWSVGTSGYGYTF,TGTGCCTGGAGTGTCGGTACCTCGGGCTATGGCTACACCTTC,NA,TRBV30,NA,TRBJ1-2
CASSPWTGQETQYF,TGTGCCAGCAGCCCGTGGACTGGCCAAGAGACCCAGTACTTC,NA,TRBV5-4,NA,TRBJ2-5
CASSYFQLPETQYF,TGTGCCAGCAGTTACTTCCAACTACCGGAGACCCAGTACTTC,NA,TRBV6-2/TRBV6-3,NA,TRBJ2-5
CAWSVFPAGGVVDTQYF,TGTGCCTGGAGTGTATTCCCAGCGGGGGGAGTCGTAGATACGCAGTATTTT,NA,TRBV30,TRBD2,TRBJ2-3
CASSLVTLREGPTDTQYF,TGTGCCAGCAGCTTAGTCACTCTGCGGGAGGGCCCTACAGATACGCAGTATTTT,NA,TRBV7-9,TRBD2,TRBJ2-3
CASSDPGTGGVYGYTF,TGTGCCAGCAGTGACCCCGGGACAGGGGGCGTCTATGGCTACACCTTC,NA,TRBV25-1,TRBD1,TRBJ1-2
CASRGGGQPQHF,TGTGCCAGCAGGGGGGGAGGTCAGCCCCAGCATTTT,NA,TRBV2,NA,TRBJ1-5
CASSLARDFPNEQFF,TGTGCCAGCAGCTTAGCAAGGGACTTCCCCAATGAGCAGTTCTTC,NA,TRBV7-6,NA,TRBJ2-1
CASSVGQHTEAFF,TGTGCCAGCAGCGTAGGACAGCACACTGAAGCTTTCTTT,NA,TRBV9,NA,TRBJ1-1
CASSSPAYGYTF,TGTGCCAGCAGCTCCCCCGCGTATGGCTACACCTTC,NA,TRBV5-6,NA,TRBJ1-2
CASSLGQATYEQYF,TGTGCCAGCAGCTTAGGACAGGCGACCTACGAGCAGTACTTC,NA,TRBV13,NA,TRBJ2-7
CSGDSGELYNEQFF,TGCAGCGGCGACAGCGGGGAACTATACAATGAGCAGTTCTTC,NA,TRBV29-1,TRBD2,TRBJ2-1
CAIRASGINQPQHF,TGTGCCATCAGAGCGTCCGGAATTAATCAGCCCCAGCATTTT,NA,TRBV10-3,NA,TRBJ1-5
CASSITGFGTGELFF,TGCGCCAGCAGCATCACAGGGTTTGGCACCGGGGAGCTGTTTTTT,once,TRBV5-1,NA,TRBJ2-2
CASSEGQLNTEAFF,TGTGCCAGCAGTGAGGGACAGTTGAACACTGAAGCTTTCTTT,NA,TRBV2,TRBD1,TRBJ1-1
CASSVGGALTYEQYF,TGTGCCAGCAGCGTTGGGGGGGCCCTAACATACGAGCAGTACTTC,NA,TRBV9,NA,TRBJ2-7
CASSEGRVIGYGYTF,TGTGCCAGCAGTGAAGGGCGGGTAATCGGCTATGGCTACACCTTC,once,TRBV2,NA,TRBJ1-2
CASSMAGQGPYEQYF,TGTGCCAGTAGTATGGCGGGACAGGGGCCCTACGAGCAGTACTTC,NA,TRBV19,TRBD1,TRBJ2-7
CASSWGDGDEQYF,TGTGCCAGCAGCTGGGGAGATGGGGACGAGCAGTACTTC,NA,TRBV5-5,NA,TRBJ2-7
CASRRSGGLEDTQYF,TGTGCCAGTAGGCGTAGCGGGGGGCTTGAAGATACGCAGTATTTT,few,TRBV19,TRBD2,TRBJ2-3
CASSRDRGETQYF,TGTGCCAGCAGCCGGGACAGGGGTGAGACCCAGTACTTC,NA,TRBV12-3/TRBV12-4,TRBD1,TRBJ2-5
CASSPYRGGYTF,TGTGCCAGCAGCCCTTACAGGGGTGGCTACACCTTC,NA,TRBV9,TRBD1,TRBJ1-2
CASSPGGAGNTEAFF,TGTGCCAGCAGCCCAGGGGGCGCGGGGAACACTGAAGCTTTCTTT,NA,TRBV7-2,TRBD1,TRBJ1-1
CASSSPGTVGNTIYF,TGTGCCAGCAGCTCTCCAGGGACAGTTGGAAACACCATATATTTT,NA,TRBV7-2,TRBD1,TRBJ1-3
CASSYRFAGHTEAFF,TGTGCCAGCAGTTACCGGTTTGCGGGGCACACTGAAGCTTTCTTT,once,TRBV6-2/TRBV6-3,NA,TRBJ1-1
CSARANEKLFF,TGCAGTGCCCGGGCTAATGAAAAACTGTTTTTT,NA,TRBV20-1,NA,TRBJ1-4